This is a list of T cell receptor beta chains from one sample in a study of technical replicates of blood from a handful of donors. TCRdb's copy holds only in-frame clones and misses some; the assay was immunoSEQ multiplex PCR. Of over 55,000 clones in the sample, approximately 84% were seen once. Sequencing was performed on PBMCs. All receptors come from a human donor in good health. Some clones in this sample may be carry-over from other donors' samples. Each CDR3 is given with its conserved first and last residue. The order of the fields is J gene, D gene, V gene, clone size, CDR3 protein, CDR3 DNA. The D gene is left open where the match is weak. Only some rows state a clone size, as once, few, many or a class for expanded clones.

j_call: TRBJ2-7; d_call: TRBD2; v_call: TRBV9; clone_size: -; cdr3_aa: CASSPGLAGAGEQYF; cdr3_nt: TGTGCCAGCAGCCCAGGACTAGCGGGAGCCGGCGAGCAGTACTTC
j_call: TRBJ2-3; d_call: TRBD2; v_call: TRBV4-3; clone_size: -; cdr3_aa: CASSQDLAGGPDTQYF; cdr3_nt: TGCGCCAGCAGCCAAGACCTAGCGGGGGGGCCAGATACGCAGTATTTT
j_call: TRBJ2-7; d_call: -; v_call: TRBV7-9; clone_size: -; cdr3_aa: CASSFPGSTSEQYF; cdr3_nt: TGTGCCAGCAGCTTTCCGGGATCTACGTCCGAGCAGTACTTC
j_call: TRBJ2-3; d_call: TRBD2; v_call: TRBV4-1; clone_size: -; cdr3_aa: CASSQVWGGSDTQYF; cdr3_nt: TGCGCCAGCAGCCAAGTTTGGGGGGGTTCAGATACGCAGTATTTT
j_call: TRBJ2-1; d_call: -; v_call: TRBV2; clone_size: -; cdr3_aa: CASNDAGRTYNEQFF; cdr3_nt: TGTGCCAGCAATGACGCGGGACGGACCTACAATGAGCAGTTCTTC
j_call: TRBJ1-2; d_call: -; v_call: TRBV11-1; clone_size: once; cdr3_aa: CASSLASGGDYGYTF; cdr3_nt: TGTGCCAGCAGCTTAGCGTCGGGGGGTGACTATGGCTACACCTTC
j_call: TRBJ2-7; d_call: -; v_call: TRBV11-1; clone_size: -; cdr3_aa: CASSSPQWYEQYF; cdr3_nt: TGTGCCAGCAGCTCGCCTCAGTGGTACGAGCAGTACTTC
j_call: TRBJ1-3; d_call: -; v_call: TRBV6-5; clone_size: -; cdr3_aa: CASSPTLSGNTIYF; cdr3_nt: TGTGCCAGCAGTCCCACTCTGTCTGGAAACACCATATATTTT
j_call: TRBJ2-7; d_call: TRBD1; v_call: TRBV27; clone_size: -; cdr3_aa: CASSQLRDRGYEQYF; cdr3_nt: TGTGCCAGCAGCCAACTTCGGGACAGGGGCTACGAGCAGTACTTC
j_call: TRBJ1-6; d_call: -; v_call: TRBV27; clone_size: few; cdr3_aa: CASSYGSSYNSPLHF; cdr3_nt: TGTGCCAGCAGTTATGGGAGCTCCTATAATTCACCCCTCCACTTT
j_call: TRBJ2-5; d_call: -; v_call: TRBV7-2; clone_size: few; cdr3_aa: CASSQYSETQYF; cdr3_nt: TGTGCCAGCAGTCAATACTCGGAGACCCAGTACTTC
j_call: TRBJ2-7; d_call: TRBD1; v_call: TRBV5-4; clone_size: -; cdr3_aa: CASSASRGQIIREQYF; cdr3_nt: TGTGCCAGCAGCGCTAGCAGGGGGCAGATCATCCGCGAGCAGTACTTC
j_call: TRBJ1-6; d_call: TRBD1; v_call: TRBV7-9; clone_size: -; cdr3_aa: CASSSSRGTGANSPLHF; cdr3_nt: TGTGCCAGCAGTTCAAGTAGGGGGACAGGGGCGAATTCACCCCTCCACTTT
j_call: TRBJ2-7; d_call: TRBD2; v_call: TRBV19; clone_size: -; cdr3_aa: CASSIGQGTSGRKDEQYF; cdr3_nt: TGTGCCAGTAGTATAGGCCAGGGGACTAGCGGGAGAAAGGACGAGCAGTACTTC
j_call: TRBJ1-3; d_call: -; v_call: TRBV7-9; clone_size: once; cdr3_aa: CASSLASGMTGNTIYF; cdr3_nt: TGTGCCAGCAGCTTAGCGTCCGGGATGACTGGAAACACCATATATTTT
j_call: TRBJ2-7; d_call: -; v_call: TRBV7-3; clone_size: -; cdr3_aa: CASSSWGRETDEQYF; cdr3_nt: TGTGCCAGCAGCTCGTGGGGGCGGGAGACGGACGAGCAGTACTTC
j_call: TRBJ2-1; d_call: TRBD1; v_call: TRBV5-1; clone_size: -; cdr3_aa: CASSIPGQGYNEQFF; cdr3_nt: TGCGCCAGCAGCATCCCGGGACAGGGATACAATGAGCAGTTCTTC
j_call: TRBJ2-1; d_call: TRBD2; v_call: TRBV29-1; clone_size: -; cdr3_aa: CSAMGLAAYNEQFF; cdr3_nt: TGCAGCGCTATGGGACTAGCGGCTTACAATGAGCAGTTCTTC
j_call: TRBJ2-2; d_call: TRBD2; v_call: TRBV7-9; clone_size: -; cdr3_aa: CASSPTGTSGEITGELFF; cdr3_nt: TGTGCCAGCAGCCCGACCGGGACTAGCGGGGAGATAACCGGGGAGCTGTTTTTT
j_call: TRBJ2-1; d_call: TRBD1; v_call: TRBV7-3; clone_size: -; cdr3_aa: CASSFGTDNEQFF; cdr3_nt: TGTGCCAGCAGTTTCGGGACAGACAATGAGCAGTTCTTC
j_call: TRBJ2-6; d_call: TRBD1; v_call: TRBV5-1; clone_size: -; cdr3_aa: CASSPKTGAANVLTF; cdr3_nt: TGCGCCAGCAGCCCAAAGACAGGGGCCGCCAACGTCCTGACTTTC
j_call: TRBJ1-2; d_call: -; v_call: TRBV5-8; clone_size: -; cdr3_aa: CASSLYTRGNYGYTF; cdr3_nt: TGTGCCAGCAGCTTGTACACCCGGGGGAACTATGGCTACACCTTC
j_call: TRBJ2-5; d_call: TRBD2; v_call: TRBV25-1; clone_size: -; cdr3_aa: CASSQPPGRAETQYF; cdr3_nt: TGTGCCAGCAGTCAACCACCGGGGAGGGCTGAGACCCAGTACTTC
j_call: TRBJ2-1; d_call: -; v_call: TRBV7-9; clone_size: -; cdr3_aa: CASSPAFDEQFF; cdr3_nt: TGTGCCAGCAGCCCCGCGTTCGATGAGCAGTTCTTC
j_call: TRBJ1-1; d_call: -; v_call: TRBV4-2; clone_size: -; cdr3_aa: CASSQEGGKTRAFF; cdr3_nt: TGTGCCAGCAGCCAAGAGGGGGGAAAAACAAGAGCTTTCTTT
j_call: TRBJ2-5; d_call: TRBD1; v_call: TRBV27; clone_size: -; cdr3_aa: CASSFGQGAQETQYF; cdr3_nt: TGTGCCAGCAGTTTTGGGCAGGGGGCTCAAGAGACCCAGTACTTC
j_call: TRBJ1-5; d_call: -; v_call: TRBV30; clone_size: -; cdr3_aa: CAWSEPPQPQHF; cdr3_nt: TGTGCCTGGAGTGAGCCACCCCAGCCCCAGCATTTT
j_call: TRBJ1-1; d_call: TRBD1; v_call: TRBV18; clone_size: -; cdr3_aa: CASSGGTGANTEAFF; cdr3_nt: TGTGCCAGCTCGGGCGGGACAGGGGCGAACACTGAAGCTTTCTTT
j_call: TRBJ2-5; d_call: TRBD2; v_call: TRBV7-9; clone_size: few; cdr3_aa: CASSYPGGGRWETQYF; cdr3_nt: TGTGCCAGCAGCTACCCAGGTGGCGGGAGATGGGAGACCCAGTACTTC
j_call: TRBJ1-2; d_call: -; v_call: TRBV9; clone_size: -; cdr3_aa: CASSQRGDPIDYTF; cdr3_nt: TGTGCCAGCAGCCAGCGGGGAGATCCTATTGACTACACCTTC
j_call: TRBJ1-1; d_call: TRBD1; v_call: TRBV5-1; clone_size: few; cdr3_aa: CASSGDRMNTEAFF; cdr3_nt: TGCGCCAGCAGCGGGGACAGGATGAACACTGAAGCTTTCTTT
j_call: TRBJ1-1; d_call: -; v_call: TRBV11-2; clone_size: -; cdr3_aa: CASTHRGENTEAFF; cdr3_nt: TGTGCCAGCACCCACCGGGGGGAGAACACTGAAGCTTTCTTT
j_call: TRBJ2-1; d_call: -; v_call: TRBV6-5; clone_size: -; cdr3_aa: CASSPNPPDEQFF; cdr3_nt: TGTGCCAGCAGCCCTAACCCCCCCGATGAGCAGTTCTTC
j_call: TRBJ2-2; d_call: TRBD2; v_call: TRBV6-1; clone_size: -; cdr3_aa: CASSVYLAGGFGELFF; cdr3_nt: TGTGCCAGCAGTGTGTACCTAGCGGGGGGATTCGGGGAGCTGTTTTTT
j_call: TRBJ2-7; d_call: -; v_call: TRBV6-6; clone_size: -; cdr3_aa: CASSYSRGSYEQYF; cdr3_nt: TGTGCCAGCAGTTACTCTCGGGGTAGCTACGAGCAGTACTTC
j_call: TRBJ1-1; d_call: -; v_call: TRBV14; clone_size: -; cdr3_aa: CASSPISLTEAFF; cdr3_nt: TGTGCCAGCAGTCCGATTAGCCTCACTGAAGCTTTCTTT
j_call: TRBJ1-4; d_call: -; v_call: TRBV4-1; clone_size: -; cdr3_aa: CASSQVGVADEKLFF; cdr3_nt: TGCGCCAGCAGCCAAGTGGGGGTAGCGGATGAAAAACTGTTTTTT
j_call: TRBJ2-7; d_call: TRBD2; v_call: TRBV6-5; clone_size: -; cdr3_aa: CASSKTSGAYEQYF; cdr3_nt: TGTGCCAGCAGTAAGACTAGCGGTGCCTACGAGCAGTACTTC
j_call: TRBJ2-3; d_call: -; v_call: TRBV25-1; clone_size: -; cdr3_aa: CASRVGDTQYF; cdr3_nt: TGTGCCTCCAGGGTGGGTGATACGCAGTATTTT
j_call: TRBJ2-5; d_call: TRBD2; v_call: TRBV5-4; clone_size: -; cdr3_aa: CASSLGGGRNPETQYF; cdr3_nt: TGTGCCAGCAGCTTGGGCGGGGGGCGGAATCCAGAGACCCAGTACTTC
j_call: TRBJ1-1; d_call: -; v_call: TRBV18; clone_size: -; cdr3_aa: CASSPRVTEAFF; cdr3_nt: TGTGCCAGCTCACCTCGAGTCACTGAAGCTTTCTTT
j_call: TRBJ2-7; d_call: -; v_call: TRBV29-1; clone_size: once; cdr3_aa: CSVEDSKWEQYF; cdr3_nt: TGCAGCGTTGAAGATTCTAAGTGGGAGCAGTACTTC
j_call: TRBJ1-3; d_call: TRBD1; v_call: TRBV19; clone_size: -; cdr3_aa: CASSMGDRVYGNTIYF; cdr3_nt: TGTGCCAGTAGTATGGGGGACAGGGTCTACGGAAACACCATATATTTT
j_call: TRBJ1-2; d_call: -; v_call: TRBV4-3; clone_size: -; cdr3_aa: CASSQDRSRLLRYGYTF; cdr3_nt: TGCGCCAGCAGCCAAGATAGGTCGAGGCTCCTCCGCTATGGCTACACCTTC
j_call: TRBJ2-5; d_call: -; v_call: TRBV7-9; clone_size: -; cdr3_aa: CASSVRQDQETQYF; cdr3_nt: TGTGCCAGCAGCGTTCGACAGGACCAAGAGACCCAGTACTTC
j_call: TRBJ2-1; d_call: -; v_call: TRBV12-2; clone_size: -; cdr3_aa: CASRLASGTLFYNEQFF; cdr3_nt: TGTGCAAGTCGCTTAGCGAGCGGGACCCTATTCTACAATGAGCAGTTCTTC
j_call: TRBJ2-7; d_call: -; v_call: TRBV7-6; clone_size: -; cdr3_aa: CVLGGRAFFEQYF; cdr3_nt: TGTGTTTTAGGGGGGAGGGCCTTTTTCGAGCAGTACTTC